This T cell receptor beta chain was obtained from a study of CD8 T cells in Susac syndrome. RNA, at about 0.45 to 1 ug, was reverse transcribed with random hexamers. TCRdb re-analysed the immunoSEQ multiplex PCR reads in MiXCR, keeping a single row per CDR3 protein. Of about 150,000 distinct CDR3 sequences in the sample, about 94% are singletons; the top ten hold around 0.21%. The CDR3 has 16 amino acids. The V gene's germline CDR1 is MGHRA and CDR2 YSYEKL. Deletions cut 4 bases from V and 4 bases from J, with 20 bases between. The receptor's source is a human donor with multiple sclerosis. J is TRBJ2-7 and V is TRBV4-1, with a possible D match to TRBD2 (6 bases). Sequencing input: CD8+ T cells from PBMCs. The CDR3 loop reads CASSPEISGGSYEQYF. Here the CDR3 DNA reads TGCGCCAGCAGCCCCGAAATCTCAGGAGGGTCTTACGAGCAGTACTTC.